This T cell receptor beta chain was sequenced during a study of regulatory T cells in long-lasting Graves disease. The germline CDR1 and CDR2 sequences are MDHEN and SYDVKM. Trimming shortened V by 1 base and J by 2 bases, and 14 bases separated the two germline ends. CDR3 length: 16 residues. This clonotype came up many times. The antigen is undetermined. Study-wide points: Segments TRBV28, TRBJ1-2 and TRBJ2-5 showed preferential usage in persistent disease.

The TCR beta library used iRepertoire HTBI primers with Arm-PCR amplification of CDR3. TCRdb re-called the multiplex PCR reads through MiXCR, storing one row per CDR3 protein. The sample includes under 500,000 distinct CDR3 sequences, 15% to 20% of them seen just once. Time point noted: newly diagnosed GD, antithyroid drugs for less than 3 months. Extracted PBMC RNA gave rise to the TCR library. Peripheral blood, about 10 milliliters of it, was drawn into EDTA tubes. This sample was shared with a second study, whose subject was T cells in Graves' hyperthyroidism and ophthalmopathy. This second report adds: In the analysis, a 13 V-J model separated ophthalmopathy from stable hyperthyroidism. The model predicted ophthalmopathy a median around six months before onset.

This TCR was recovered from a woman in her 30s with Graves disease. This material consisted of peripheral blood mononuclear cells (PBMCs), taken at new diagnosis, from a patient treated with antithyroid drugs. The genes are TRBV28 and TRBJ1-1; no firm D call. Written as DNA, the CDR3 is TGTGCCAGCAGTTTATTTCTTCGGGTGGGAAACACTGAAGCTTTCTTT. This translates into CASSLFLRVGNTEAFF.